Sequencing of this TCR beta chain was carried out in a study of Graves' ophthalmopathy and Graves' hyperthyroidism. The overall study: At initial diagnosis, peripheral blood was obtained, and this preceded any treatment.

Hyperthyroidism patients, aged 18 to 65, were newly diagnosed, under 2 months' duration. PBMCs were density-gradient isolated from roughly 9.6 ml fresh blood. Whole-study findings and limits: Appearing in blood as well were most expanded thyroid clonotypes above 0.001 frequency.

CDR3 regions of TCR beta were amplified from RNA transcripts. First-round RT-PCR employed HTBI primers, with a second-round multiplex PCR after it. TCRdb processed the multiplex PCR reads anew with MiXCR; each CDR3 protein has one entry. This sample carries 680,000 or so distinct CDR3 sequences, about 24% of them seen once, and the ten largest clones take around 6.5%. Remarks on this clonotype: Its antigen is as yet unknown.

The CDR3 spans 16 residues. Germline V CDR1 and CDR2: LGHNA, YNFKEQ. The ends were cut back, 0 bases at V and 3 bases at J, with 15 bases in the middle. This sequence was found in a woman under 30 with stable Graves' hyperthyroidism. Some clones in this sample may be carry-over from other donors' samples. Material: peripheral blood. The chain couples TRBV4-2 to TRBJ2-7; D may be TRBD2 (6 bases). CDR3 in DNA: TGTGCCAGCAGCCAAGAAGGGTGGGACTTTGACTACGAGCAGTACTTC. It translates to CASSQEGWDFDYEQYF.